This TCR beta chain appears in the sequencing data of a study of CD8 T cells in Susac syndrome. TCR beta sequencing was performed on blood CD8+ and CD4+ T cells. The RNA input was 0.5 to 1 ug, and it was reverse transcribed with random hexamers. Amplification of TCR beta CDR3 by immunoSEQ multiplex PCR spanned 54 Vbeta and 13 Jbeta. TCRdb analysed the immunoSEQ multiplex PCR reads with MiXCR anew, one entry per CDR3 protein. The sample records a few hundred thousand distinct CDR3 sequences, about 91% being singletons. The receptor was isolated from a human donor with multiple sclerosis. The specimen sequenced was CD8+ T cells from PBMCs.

CDR3 bases: TGTGCCAGCAGTGTCCCGGGGAGAGCCAAAAACATTCAGTACTTC. As protein: CASSVPGRAKNIQYF. The rearrangement links TRBV2 to TRBJ2-4, with a tentative D call TRBD2 (5 bases). V was cut by 4 bases and J by 0 bases, with 10 bases left in between. CDR1 is SNHLY and CDR2 is FYNNEI in the germline V gene. CDR3 length: 15 amino acids.